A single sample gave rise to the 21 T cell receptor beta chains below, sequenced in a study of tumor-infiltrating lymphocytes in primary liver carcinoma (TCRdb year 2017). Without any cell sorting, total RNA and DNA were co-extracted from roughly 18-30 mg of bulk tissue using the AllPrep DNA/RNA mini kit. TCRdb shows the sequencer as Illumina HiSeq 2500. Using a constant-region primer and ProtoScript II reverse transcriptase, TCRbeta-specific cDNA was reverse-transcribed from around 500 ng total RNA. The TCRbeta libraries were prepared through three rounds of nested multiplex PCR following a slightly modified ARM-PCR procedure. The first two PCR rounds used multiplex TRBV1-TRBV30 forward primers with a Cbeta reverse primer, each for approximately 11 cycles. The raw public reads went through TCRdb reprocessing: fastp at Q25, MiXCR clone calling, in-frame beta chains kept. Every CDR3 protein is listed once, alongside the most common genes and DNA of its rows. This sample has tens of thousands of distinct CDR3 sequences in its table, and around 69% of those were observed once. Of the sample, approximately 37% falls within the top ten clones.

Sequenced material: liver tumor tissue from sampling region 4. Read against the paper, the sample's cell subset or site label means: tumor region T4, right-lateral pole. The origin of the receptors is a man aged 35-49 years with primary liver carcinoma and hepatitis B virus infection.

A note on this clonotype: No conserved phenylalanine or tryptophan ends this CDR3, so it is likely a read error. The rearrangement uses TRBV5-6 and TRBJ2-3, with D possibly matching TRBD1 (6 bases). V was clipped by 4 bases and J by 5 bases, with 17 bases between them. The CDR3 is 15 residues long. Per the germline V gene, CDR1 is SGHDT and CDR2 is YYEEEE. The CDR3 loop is CASSTGQRMLDTQYL. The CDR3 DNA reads TGTGCCAGCAGCACGGGACAAAGAATGTTAGATACGCAGTATTTA.

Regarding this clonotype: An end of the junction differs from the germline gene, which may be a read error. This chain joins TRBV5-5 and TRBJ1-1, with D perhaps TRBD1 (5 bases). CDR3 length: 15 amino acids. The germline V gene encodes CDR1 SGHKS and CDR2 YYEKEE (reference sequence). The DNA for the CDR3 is TGTGCCAGCAGCTTGCTCGCAGGGTGGAACACTGGAGCTATCTTT. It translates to CASSLLAGWNTGAIF.

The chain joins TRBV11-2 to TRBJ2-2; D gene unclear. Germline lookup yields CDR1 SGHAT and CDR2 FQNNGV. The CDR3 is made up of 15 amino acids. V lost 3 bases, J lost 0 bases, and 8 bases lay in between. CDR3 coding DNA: TGTGCCAGCAGCTTTGCGAGGCCGAACACCGGGGAGCTGTTTTTT. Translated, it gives CASSFARPNTGELFF.

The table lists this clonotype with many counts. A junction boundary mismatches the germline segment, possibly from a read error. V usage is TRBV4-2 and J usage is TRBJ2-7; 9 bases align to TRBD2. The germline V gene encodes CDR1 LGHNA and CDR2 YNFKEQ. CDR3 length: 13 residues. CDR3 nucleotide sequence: TGTGCCAGCGGCGTTAGCGGGAGCTACGAGCAATACTTC. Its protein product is CASGVSGSYEQYF.

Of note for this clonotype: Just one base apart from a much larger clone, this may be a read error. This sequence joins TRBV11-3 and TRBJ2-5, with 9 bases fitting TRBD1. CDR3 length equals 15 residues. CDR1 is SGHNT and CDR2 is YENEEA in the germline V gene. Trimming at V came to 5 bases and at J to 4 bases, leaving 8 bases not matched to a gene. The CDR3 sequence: CASSRWTGERETQYF. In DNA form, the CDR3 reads TGTGCCAGCAGCCGCTGGACAGGGGAAAGAGAGACCCAGTACTTC.

The CDR3 reads CASSLHGQGPGTQYF. In DNA, the CDR3 is TGTGCCAGCAGTTTACACGGACAGGGGCCGGGTACGCAGTATTTT. The chain carries TRBV11-2 and TRBJ2-3; 9 bases fit TRBD1. The trim removed 6 bases at V and 8 bases at J, leaving 12 bases unmatched. The CDR3 has 15 amino acids. Germline V gene sequence: CDR1 SGHAT, CDR2 FQNNGV.

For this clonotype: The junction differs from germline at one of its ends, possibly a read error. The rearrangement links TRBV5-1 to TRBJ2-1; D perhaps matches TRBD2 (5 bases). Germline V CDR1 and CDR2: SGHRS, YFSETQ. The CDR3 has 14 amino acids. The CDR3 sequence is CASTLAGGYSEQFF. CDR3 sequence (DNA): TGCGCCAGCACGTTAGCTGGAGGTTACAGTGAGCAGTTCTTC.

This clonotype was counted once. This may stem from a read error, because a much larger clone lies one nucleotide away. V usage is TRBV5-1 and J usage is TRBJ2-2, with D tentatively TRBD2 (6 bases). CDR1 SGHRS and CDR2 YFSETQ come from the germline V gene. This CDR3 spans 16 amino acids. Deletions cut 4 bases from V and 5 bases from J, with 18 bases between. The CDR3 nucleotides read TGCGCCAGCAGCCCCACCGGGAGTGCCATTACCGGGGAGCTGTTTTTT. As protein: CASSPTGSAITGELFF.

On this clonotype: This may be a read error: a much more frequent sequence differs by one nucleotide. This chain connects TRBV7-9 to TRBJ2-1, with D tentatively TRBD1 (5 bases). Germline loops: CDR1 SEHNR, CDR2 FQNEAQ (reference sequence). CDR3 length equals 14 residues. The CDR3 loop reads CASSLGNTGDEQLF. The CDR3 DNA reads TGTGCCAGCAGCTTAGGAAATACAGGCGATGAGCAGCTCTTC.

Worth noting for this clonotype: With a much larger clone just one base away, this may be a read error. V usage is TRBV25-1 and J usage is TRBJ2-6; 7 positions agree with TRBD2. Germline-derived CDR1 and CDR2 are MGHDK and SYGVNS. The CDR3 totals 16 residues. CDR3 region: CASSPTLASGTNVLTF. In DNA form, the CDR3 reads TGTGCCAGCAGCCCTACACTAGCGTCTGGGACCAACGTCCTGACTTTC.

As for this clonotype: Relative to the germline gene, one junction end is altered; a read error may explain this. The CDR3 region has the DNA TGTGCCAGCAGCTTAGTTCTTCAGGGTTGGAACGGGGAGCTGTATTTT. As protein: CASSLVLQGWNGELYF. The chain employs TRBV7-9 and TRBJ2-2; the D call may be TRBD1 or TRBD2 (5 bases each). Germline V gene data show CDR1 as SEHNR and CDR2 as FQNEAQ (reference sequence). CDR3 length: 16 residues. Full variable domain (outside the CDR3, taken from reference TRBV7-9 and TRBJ2-2): DTGVSQNPRHKITKRGQNVTFRCDPISEHNRLYWYRQTLGQGPEFLTYFQNEAQLEKSRLLSDRFSAERPKGSFSTLEIQRTEQGDSAMYLCASSLVLQGWNGELYFGEGSRLTVL.

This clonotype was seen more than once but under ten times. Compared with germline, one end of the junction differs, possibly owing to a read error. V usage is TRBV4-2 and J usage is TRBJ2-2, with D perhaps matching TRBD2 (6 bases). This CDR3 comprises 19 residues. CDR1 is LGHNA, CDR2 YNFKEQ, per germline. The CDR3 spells CASSQALARGLANTGVLFF. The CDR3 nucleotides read TGTGCCAGCAGCCAAGCGCTAGCGAGAGGGTTAGCGAACACCGGGGTGCTGTTTTTT.

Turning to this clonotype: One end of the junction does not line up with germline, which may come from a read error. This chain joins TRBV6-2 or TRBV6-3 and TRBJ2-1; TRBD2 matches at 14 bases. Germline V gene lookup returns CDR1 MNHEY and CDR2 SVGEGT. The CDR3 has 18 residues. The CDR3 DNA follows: TGTGCCAACAGTTACCTCCCCGGGACTAGCGGGAGTTGGGAAGAGCAGTTCTTC. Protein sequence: CANSYLPGTSGSWEEQFF.

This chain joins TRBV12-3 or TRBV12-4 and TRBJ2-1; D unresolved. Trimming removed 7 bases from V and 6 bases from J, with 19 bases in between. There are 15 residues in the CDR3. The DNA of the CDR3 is TGTGCCAGCATCCCCGGATACGGTCCTCTCAATGAGCAGTTCTTC. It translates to CASIPGYGPLNEQFF.

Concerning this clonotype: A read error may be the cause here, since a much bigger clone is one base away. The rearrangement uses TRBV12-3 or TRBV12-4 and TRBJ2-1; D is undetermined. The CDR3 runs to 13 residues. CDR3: CASSFGRDNGQFF. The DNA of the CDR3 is TGTGCCAGCAGTTTTGGCAGAGACAATGGGCAGTTCTTC.

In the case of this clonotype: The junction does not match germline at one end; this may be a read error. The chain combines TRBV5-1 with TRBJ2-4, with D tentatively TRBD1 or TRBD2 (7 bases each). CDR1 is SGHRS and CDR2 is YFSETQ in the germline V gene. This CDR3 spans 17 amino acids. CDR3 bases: TGCCCCAGCAGCTTGGGAGGGACAGACCTAGCCAAAAACATTCAGTACTTC. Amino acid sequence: CPSSLGGTDLAKNIQYF.

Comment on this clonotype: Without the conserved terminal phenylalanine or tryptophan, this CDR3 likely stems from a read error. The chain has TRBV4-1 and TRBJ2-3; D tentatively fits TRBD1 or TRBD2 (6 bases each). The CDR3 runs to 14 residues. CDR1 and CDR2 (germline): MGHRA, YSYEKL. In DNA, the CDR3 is TGCGCCAGCTGCCAAGTCACAAGGGGGGATATGCAGTATTAT. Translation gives CASCQVTRGDMQYY.

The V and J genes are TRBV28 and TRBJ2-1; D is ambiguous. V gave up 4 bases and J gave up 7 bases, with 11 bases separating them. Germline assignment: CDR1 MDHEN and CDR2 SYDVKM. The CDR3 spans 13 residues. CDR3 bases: TGTGCCAGCAGTTCAAGTCCAGTTAATGAGCAGTTCTTC. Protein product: CASSSSPVNEQFF.

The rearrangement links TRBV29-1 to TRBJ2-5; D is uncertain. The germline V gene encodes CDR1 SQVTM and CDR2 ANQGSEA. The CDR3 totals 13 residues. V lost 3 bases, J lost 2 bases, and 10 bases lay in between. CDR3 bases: TGCAGCGTTGATGGGATGGTTCAAGAGACCCAGTACTTC. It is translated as CSVDGMVQETQYF.

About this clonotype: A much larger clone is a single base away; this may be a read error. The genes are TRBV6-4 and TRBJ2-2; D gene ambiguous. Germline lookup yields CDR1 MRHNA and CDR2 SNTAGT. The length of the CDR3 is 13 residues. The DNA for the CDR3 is TGTGCCAGCAGTGACTCGAACGCCGGGGAGCTGTTTTTT. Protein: CASSDSNAGELFF.

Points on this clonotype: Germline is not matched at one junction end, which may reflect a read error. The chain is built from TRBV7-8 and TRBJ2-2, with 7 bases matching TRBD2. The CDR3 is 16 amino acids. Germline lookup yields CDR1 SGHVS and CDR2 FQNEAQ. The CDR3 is CASSFAGVLNTREPFF. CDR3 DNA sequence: TGTGCCAGCAGCTTTGCGGGAGTCTTGAACACCAGGGAGCCGTTTTTT. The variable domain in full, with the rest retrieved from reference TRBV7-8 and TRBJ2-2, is GAGVSQSPRYKVAKRGQDVALRCDPISGHVSLFWYQQALGQGPEFLTYFQNEAQLDKSGLPSDRFFAERPEGSVSTLKIQRTQQEDSAVYLCASSFAGVLNTREPFFGEGSRLTVL.